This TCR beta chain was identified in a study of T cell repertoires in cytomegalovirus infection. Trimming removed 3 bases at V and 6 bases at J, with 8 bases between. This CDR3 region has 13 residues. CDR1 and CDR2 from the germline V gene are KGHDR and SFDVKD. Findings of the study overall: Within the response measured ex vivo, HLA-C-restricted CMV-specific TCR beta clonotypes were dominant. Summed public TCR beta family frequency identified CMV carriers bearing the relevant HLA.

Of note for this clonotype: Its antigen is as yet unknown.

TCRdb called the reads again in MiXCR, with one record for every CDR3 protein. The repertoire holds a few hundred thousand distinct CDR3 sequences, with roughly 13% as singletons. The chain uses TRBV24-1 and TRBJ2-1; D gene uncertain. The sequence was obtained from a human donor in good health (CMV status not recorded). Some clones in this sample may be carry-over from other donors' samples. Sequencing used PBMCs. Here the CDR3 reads CATSDPGINEQFF. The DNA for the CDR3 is TGTGCCACCAGTGATCCAGGAATCAATGAGCAGTTCTTC.